A selection of T cell receptor beta chains follows, all from one sample in a study of blood T cell repertoires in COVID-19. Sequencing was performed with immunoSEQ multiplex PCR; in TCRdb, only in-frame clones are kept and a portion is missing. This table has some 74,000 clones, roughly 76% appearing once. The source material was peripheral blood. These receptors were collected from a man aged 65 to 85 with active or convalescent COVID-19. The CDR3 runs from the conserved cysteine through the conserved F or W. The D gene is left open where the match is weak. The size of a clone is reported for some rows only, either as once, few or many, or as a class for expanded clones.

>TRBJ2-1|.|TRBV5-1|.
TGCGCCAGCAGCTTTACACCTAGTCAGGGCTACAATGAGCAGTTCTTC
CASSFTPSQGYNEQFF
>TRBJ1-5|.|TRBV12-1|.
TGTGCCAGCAGCTTTAACCTTTCGATTTCGGGGGGACAGGGAAGGAATCAGCCCCAGCATTTT
CASSFNLSISGGQGRNQPQHF
>TRBJ1-5|.|TRBV5-6|.
TGTGCCAGCAGCGGGGGGGAGTCTCAGCCCCAGCATTTT
CASSGGESQPQHF
>TRBJ1-6|.|TRBV10-3|.
TGTGCCACTTCGGAGGGCTATAATTCACCCCTCCACTTT
CATSEGYNSPLHF
>TRBJ2-7|.|TRBV6-1|.
TGTGCCAGCAGTGAAGGGCAGGGGGGCACCTACGAGCAGTACTTC
CASSEGQGGTYEQYF
>TRBJ2-3|.|TRBV5-1|.
TGCGCCAGCAGCTTGGACCCGGGGGGCACAGAGAATACGCAGTATTTT
CASSLDPGGTENTQYF
>TRBJ2-7|.|TRBV2|.
TGTGCCAGCAGCTGGGAGGTCGAGCAGTACTTC
CASSWEVEQYF
>TRBJ2-1|TRBD2|TRBV6-6|.
TGTGCCAGCAGGGGGACTAGCGGGGATTACAATGAGCAGTTCTTC
CASRGTSGDYNEQFF
>TRBJ2-7|.|TRBV28|.
TGTGCCAGCACCCTGGACAGCGCCACCGAGCAGTACTTC
CASTLDSATEQYF
>TRBJ1-5|.|TRBV4-1|.
TGCGCCAGCAGCGACCCGGGGAAAAATCAGCCCCAGCATTTT
CASSDPGKNQPQHF
>TRBJ1-2|.|TRBV7-3|.
TGTGCCAGCAGCCAAGACCCAAGGCGGGGCTACACCTTC
CASSQDPRRGYTF
>TRBJ2-2|.|TRBV6-5|few
TGTGCCAGCAGAACAGGAACGAACACCGGGGAGCTGTTTTTT
CASRTGTNTGELFF
>TRBJ2-3|TRBD2|TRBV5-4|few
TGTGCCAGCAGCTTGGGAGCGGGGGCGCGAACAGATACGCAGTATTTT
CASSLGAGARTDTQYF
>TRBJ2-7|.|TRBV11-2|.
TGTGCCAGTACCCCGCAGGTCGACGAGCAGTACTTC
CASTPQVDEQYF
>TRBJ1-2|TRBD1|TRBV2|.
TGTGCCAGGGAACGCAAGGGGGCCGGCTATGGCTACACCTTC
CARERKGAGYGYTF
>TRBJ2-3|.|TRBV7-9|.
TGTGCCAGCAGCTTAGTTGACACGTCTAGCACAGATACGCAGTATTTT
CASSLVDTSSTDTQYF
>TRBJ2-3|.|TRBV21-1|.
TGTGCCAGCAGCAGATCGTACAGGTTAGATACGCAGTATTTT
CASSRSYRLDTQYF
>TRBJ2-7|.|TRBV5-1|.
TGCGCCAGCAGCGCAGGCCCAAGCTCCTACGAGCAGTACTTC
CASSAGPSSYEQYF
>TRBJ2-5|TRBD2|TRBV28|.
TGTGCCAGCAGTCCCGAGCGGGGGGCCCGGCTAAGGTACTTC
CASSPERGARLRYF
>TRBJ2-2|TRBD2|TRBV5-4|few
TGTGCCAGCAGATTCGGGGGGGAAAACACCGGGGAGCTGTTTTTT
CASRFGGENTGELFF
>TRBJ1-4|.|TRBV28|.
TGTGCCAGCAGCCCGGCGGGGGGTTTATATGAAAAACTGTTTTTT
CASSPAGGLYEKLFF
>TRBJ2-7|TRBD1|TRBV5-5|.
TGTGCCAGCAGCTTGGGGTCGGGGACAGGGGTAGGCGAGCAGTACTTC
CASSLGSGTGVGEQYF
>TRBJ1-2|.|TRBV18|once
TGTGCCAGCTCACCGGACACCGATTATGGCTACACCTTC
CASSPDTDYGYTF
>TRBJ2-3|TRBD2|TRBV30|.
TGTGCCTGGAGAGGACTAGCCCTCACAGATACGCAGTATTTT
CAWRGLALTDTQYF
>TRBJ1-2|TRBD1|TRBV6-5|.
TGTGCCAGCAGTTACTTAGACAGGGAGGATGGCTACACCTTC
CASSYLDREDGYTF
>TRBJ1-3|.|TRBV6-5|.
TGTGCCAGCAGTTACTCCGGGGGATTACCTGGAAACACCATATATTTT
CASSYSGGLPGNTIYF
>TRBJ1-6|.|TRBV6-5|.
TGTGCCAGCAGTTACGTCGGCCCGAGGCATAATTCACCCCTCCACTTT
CASSYVGPRHNSPLHF
>TRBJ2-7|.|TRBV5-1|.
TGCGCCAGCAGCTTGGCCGAGAAGTTCGGTGGTGCGGACGAGCAGTACTTC
CASSLAEKFGGADEQYF
>TRBJ1-5|.|TRBV6-5|few
TGTGCCAGCAGTTACTCAAGCAGGAGGTCGCCCCAGCATTTT
CASSYSSRRSPQHF
>TRBJ2-1|.|TRBV6-5|.
TGTGCCAGCAGTTACTCGAAAGGTGGGCCCGGTGAGCAGTTCTTC
CASSYSKGGPGEQFF